This paragraph reports one T cell receptor beta chain. The CDR3 has 17 amino acids. Germline V gene lookup returns CDR1 MGHRA and CDR2 YSYEKL. V was shortened by 0 bases and J by 4 bases, with 16 bases between the two germline ends. The data originate from a study of shared clonotypes between healthy human individuals. Some clones are missing from TCRdb's copy, which holds only in-frame ones; the method was immunoSEQ multiplex PCR. Of fewer than 1.4 million clones listed, approximately 78% are singletons. The sample comprised memory CD4+ T cells from PBMCs. Subset indicated: CD45RA-negative fraction. The sequence came from a man aged 18 to 35 in good health. Some clones in this sample may be carry-over from other donors' samples. The J gene is TRBJ2-1, the V gene TRBV4-1; TRBD2 is a possible D gene (5 bases). CDR3 sequence (DNA): TGCGCCAGCAGCCAAGATCTAAGGGAGTTCGGTTACAATGAGCAGTTCTTC. This encodes CASSQDLREFGYNEQFF.